This TCR beta chain is from a study of T cells in localized non-small cell lung cancer. Data came from immunoSEQ multiplex PCR; TCRdb stores just in-frame clones and leaves some out. The sample lists thousands of clones, roughly 23% seen once, with approximately 8% in the top ten. The CDR3 is 16 residues long. Germline CDR1 is ENHRY and CDR2 is SYGVKD. Trimming stripped 4 bases from V and 1 base from J, with 17 bases between. This chain connects TRBV10-3 to TRBJ2-7; D gene unclear. The input for sequencing was lung tumor tissue, taken before any cancer treatment. The receptor's source is a male donor at least 60 years old with stage I lung adenocarcinoma. Here the CDR3 reads CAISGADGSYSYEQYF. In nucleotides, the CDR3 is TGTGCCATCAGTGGGGCCGACGGATCCTATTCCTACGAGCAGTACTTC.